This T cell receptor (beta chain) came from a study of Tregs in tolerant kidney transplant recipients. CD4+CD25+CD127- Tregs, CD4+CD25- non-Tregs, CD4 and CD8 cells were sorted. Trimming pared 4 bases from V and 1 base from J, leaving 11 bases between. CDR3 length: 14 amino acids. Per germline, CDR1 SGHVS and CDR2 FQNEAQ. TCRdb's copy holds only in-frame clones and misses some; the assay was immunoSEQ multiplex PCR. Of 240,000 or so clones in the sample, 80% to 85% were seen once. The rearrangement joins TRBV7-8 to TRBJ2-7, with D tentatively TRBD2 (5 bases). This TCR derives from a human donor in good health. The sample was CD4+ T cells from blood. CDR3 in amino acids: CASSSPGKSYEQYF. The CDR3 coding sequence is TGTGCCAGCAGCTCCCCCGGGAAGTCCTACGAGCAGTACTTC.